A selection of T cell receptor beta chains follows, all from one sample in a study of blood T cell repertoires in COVID-19. Method: immunoSEQ multiplex PCR; TCRdb's copy keeps in-frame clones and lacks some. Of roughly 39,000 clones in the sample, roughly 90% were seen once. Material for sequencing was peripheral blood. Receptors originate from a human donor in a cohort sampled during active COVID-19. CDR3s include the opening cysteine and the closing phenylalanine or tryptophan. The D gene is left open where the match is weak. Some rows have no size entry. The others give once, few or many, or a class for an expanded clone.

size,J,D,V,CDR3,DNA
-,TRBJ2-2,TRBD1,TRBV24-1,CATSDVFVGGQGTGELFF,TGTGCCACCAGTGATGTTTTCGTTGGGGGACAGGGAACCGGGGAGCTGTTTTTT
once,TRBJ2-3,-,TRBV7-9,CASKREDTQYF,TGTGCCAGCAAGAGGGAGGATACGCAGTATTTT
few,TRBJ2-1,-,TRBV18,CASSPPASFYNEQFF,TGTGCCAGCTCACCACCAGCTAGTTTCTACAATGAGCAGTTCTTC
-,TRBJ2-6,-,TRBV6-5,CASSYTGTGANVLTF,TGTGCCAGCAGTTACACGGGAACTGGGGCCAACGTCCTGACTTTC
-,TRBJ2-1,-,TRBV7-2,CASSLVGTGQFF,TGTGCCAGCAGCTTAGTTGGTACAGGGCAGTTCTTC
-,TRBJ2-7,-,TRBV6-5,CASSPDSGSSYEQYF,TGTGCCAGCAGCCCCGATAGCGGTTCCTCCTACGAGCAGTACTTC
-,TRBJ1-4,TRBD1,TRBV28,CASSDTGGPNEKLFF,TGTGCCAGCAGTGATACAGGGGGCCCTAATGAAAAACTGTTTTTT
-,TRBJ1-4,-,TRBV20-1,CSASAGDEKLFF,TGCAGTGCTAGTGCGGGTGATGAAAAACTGTTTTTT
-,TRBJ1-3,TRBD1,TRBV7-2,CASSLGTGRSGNTIYF,TGTGCCAGCAGCCTAGGGACAGGCCGCTCTGGAAACACCATATATTTT
once,TRBJ1-4,TRBD1,TRBV30,CACLDRTNEKLFF,TGTGCCTGCCTGGACAGGACTAATGAAAAACTGTTTTTT
-,TRBJ1-6,-,TRBV5-4,CASSLEAGVKNSPLHF,TGTGCCAGCAGCTTGGAAGCAGGGGTTAAGAATTCTCCCCTCCACTTT
-,TRBJ2-2,TRBD1,TRBV19,CASSTTGGTGELFF,TGTGCCAGTAGTACGACAGGGGGCACCGGGGAGCTGTTTTTT
few,TRBJ2-2,TRBD2,TRBV7-6,CASSLVPGGRSTGELFF,TGTGCCAGCAGCTTAGTTCCTGGCGGGAGGAGTACCGGGGAGCTGTTTTTT
-,TRBJ1-1,TRBD1,TRBV18,CASSRNLQGANTEAFF,TGTGCCAGCTCACGCAATCTACAGGGGGCGAACACTGAAGCTTTCTTT
-,TRBJ2-1,-,TRBV4-2,CASSQDSTGATDEQFF,TGTGCCAGCAGCCAAGATTCGACAGGTGCAACGGATGAGCAGTTCTTC
-,TRBJ2-2,-,TRBV7-9,CASRIKGVTGELFF,TGTGCGAGCAGGATAAAAGGGGTCACCGGGGAGCTGTTTTTT
-,TRBJ2-1,TRBD2,TRBV9,CASSETSGFYNEQFF,TGTGCCAGCAGCGAGACTAGCGGGTTTTACAATGAGCAGTTCTTC
-,TRBJ1-2,-,TRBV30,CAWSADRSKPVTF,TGTGCCTGGAGTGCTGACAGGTCGAAGCCCGTAACCTTC
few,TRBJ1-1,-,TRBV7-2,CASSPESGGGTEAFF,TGTGCCAGCAGCCCAGAGTCGGGGGGCGGAACTGAAGCTTTCTTT
once,TRBJ2-3,TRBD1,TRBV3-1/TRBV3-2,CASSPRTGGRRSTDTQYF,TGTGCCAGCAGCCCCCGGACAGGGGGTCGTAGGAGCACAGATACGCAGTATTTT